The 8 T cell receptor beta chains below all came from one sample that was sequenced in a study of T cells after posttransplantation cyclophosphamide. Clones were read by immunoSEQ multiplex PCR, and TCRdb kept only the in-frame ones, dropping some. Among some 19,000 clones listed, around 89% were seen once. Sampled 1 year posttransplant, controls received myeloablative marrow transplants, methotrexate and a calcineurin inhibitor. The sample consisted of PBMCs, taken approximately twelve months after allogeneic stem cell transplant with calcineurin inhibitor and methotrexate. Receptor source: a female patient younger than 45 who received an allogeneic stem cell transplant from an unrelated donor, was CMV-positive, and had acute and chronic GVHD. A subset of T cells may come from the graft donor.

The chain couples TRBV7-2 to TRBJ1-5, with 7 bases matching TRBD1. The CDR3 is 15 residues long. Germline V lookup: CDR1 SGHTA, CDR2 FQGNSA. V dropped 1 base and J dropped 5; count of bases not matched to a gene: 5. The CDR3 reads CASSLEGTDYQPQHF. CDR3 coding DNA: TGTGCCAGCAGCTTAGAAGGGACAGATTATCAGCCCCAGCATTTT.

In DNA, the CDR3 is TGTGCCAGCAGCTTAACCTCAATGGGAGACAAGCAGTACGTC. Protein product: CASSLTSMGDKQYV. This chain uses TRBV7-6 with TRBJ2-7; maybe TRBD2 (5 bases). The CDR3 runs 14 residues. V lost 2 bases to trimming and J lost 8 bases, with 16 bases between them. Germline V lookup: CDR1 SGHVS, CDR2 FNYEAQ.

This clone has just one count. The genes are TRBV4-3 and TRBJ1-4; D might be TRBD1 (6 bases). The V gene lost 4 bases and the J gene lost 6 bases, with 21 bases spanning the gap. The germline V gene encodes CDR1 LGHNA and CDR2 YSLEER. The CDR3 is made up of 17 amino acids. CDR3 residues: CASSPGKVGHFYEKLFF. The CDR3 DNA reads TGCGCCAGCAGCCCAGGGAAGGTGGGACATTTCTATGAAAAACTGTTTTTT.

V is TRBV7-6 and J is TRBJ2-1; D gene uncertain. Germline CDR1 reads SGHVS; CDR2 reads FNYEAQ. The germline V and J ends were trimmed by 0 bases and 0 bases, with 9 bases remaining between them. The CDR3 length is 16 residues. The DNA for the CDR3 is TGTGCCAGCAGCTTAGCCCAGGTCAGCTCCTACAATGAGCAGTTCTTC. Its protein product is CASSLAQVSSYNEQFF.

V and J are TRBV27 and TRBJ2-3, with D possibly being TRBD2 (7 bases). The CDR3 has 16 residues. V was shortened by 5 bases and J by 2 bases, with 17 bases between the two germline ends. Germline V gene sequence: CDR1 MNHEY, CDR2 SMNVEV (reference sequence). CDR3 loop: CASSPEGGVVTDTQYF. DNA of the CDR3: TGTGCCAGCAGTCCCGAGGGGGGGGTCGTCACAGATACGCAGTATTTT.

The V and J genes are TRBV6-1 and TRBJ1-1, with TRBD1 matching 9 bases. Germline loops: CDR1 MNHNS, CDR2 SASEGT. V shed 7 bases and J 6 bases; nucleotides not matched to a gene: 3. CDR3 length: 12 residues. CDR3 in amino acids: CASIDRGAEAFF. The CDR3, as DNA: TGTGCCAGCATCGACAGGGGGGCTGAAGCTTTCTTT.

CDR3 sequence: CASGQGLGGYTF. CDR3 nucleotides: TGTGCCAGTGGACAGGGATTAGGTGGCTACACCTTC. The genes are TRBV19 and TRBJ1-2; 8 nucleotides line up with TRBD1. CDR3 size: 12 residues. The J segment lost 7 bases and the V segment lost 8 bases, leaving 6 bases of the junction unmatched. Germline assignment: CDR1 LNHDA and CDR2 SQIVND (reference sequence).

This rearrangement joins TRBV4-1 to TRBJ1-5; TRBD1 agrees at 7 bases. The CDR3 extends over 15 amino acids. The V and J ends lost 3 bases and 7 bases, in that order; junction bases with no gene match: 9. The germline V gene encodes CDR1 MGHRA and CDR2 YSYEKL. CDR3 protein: CASSQVLGGGQPQHF. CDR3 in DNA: TGCGCCAGCAGCCAGGTCCTAGGGGGCGGCCAGCCCCAGCATTTT.